Presented here are 6 T cell receptor beta chains from one specimen sequenced in a study of T cell responses to AZD1222 COVID-19 vaccine. The table came from immunoSEQ multiplex PCR; TCRdb's copy has only in-frame clones and leaves some out. In the table there are some 170,000 clones, 92% of which are singletons. The source material was peripheral blood, sampled on day 0 of MenACWY control vaccination. These receptors were obtained from an adult in good health.

This clone was observed once. V usage is TRBV28 and J usage is TRBJ1-2, with 9 bases identical to TRBD1. Germline V gene data show CDR1 as MDHEN and CDR2 as SYDVKM. After removal of 4 bases from V and 4 bases from J, the junction contained 10 bases not matched to a gene. The CDR3 has 16 amino acids. The CDR3 sequence is CASSSGTGFISYGYTF. CDR3 coding DNA: TGTGCCAGCAGTTCCGGGACAGGGTTTATCAGCTATGGCTACACCTTC.

The gene calls are TRBV7-9 and TRBJ2-1; D might be TRBD2 (7 bases). Germline V CDR1 and CDR2: SEHNR, FQNEAQ (reference sequence). Trimming pared 7 bases from V and 5 bases from J, leaving 15 bases between. The CDR3 spans 14 residues. CDR3 sequence: CASTPGGRDNEQFF. DNA for the CDR3: TGTGCCAGCACCCCCGGGGGGCGGGACAATGAGCAGTTCTTC.

The CDR3 region has the DNA TGTGCCAGCAGTTTAGTCGGGGAGATCGGAGCTTTCTTT. Amino acids: CASSLVGEIGAFF. The chain has TRBV27 and TRBJ1-1; D call uncertain. Germline V CDR1 and CDR2: MNHEY, SMNVEV (reference sequence). CDR3 length: 13 residues. V shed 2 bases and J shed 10 bases, with 14 bases lying between them.

The chain links TRBV3-1 (or the pseudogene TRBV3-2) to TRBJ1-2; D gene uncertain. The CDR3 covers 12 residues. V was trimmed by 2 bases and J by 4 bases, leaving 5 bases between them. Germline V gene lookup returns CDR1 LGHDT and CDR2 YNNKEL (reference sequence). This CDR3 reads CASSQRSYGYTF. The CDR3 nucleotides are TGTGCCAGCAGCCAACGCAGCTATGGCTACACCTTC.

The chain is built from TRBV11-2 and TRBJ2-3, with 7 bases aligning to TRBD2. J was trimmed by 2 bases and V by 1 base; bases with no gene match: 3. The CDR3 totals 15 residues. Germline loops: CDR1 SGHAT, CDR2 FQNNGV. The CDR3 coding sequence is TGTGCCAGCAGCTTAGGTGGGACTATCACAGATACGCAGTATTTT. Amino acids: CASSLGGTITDTQYF.

This clone was seen more than once but under ten times. The genes are TRBV11-3 and TRBJ2-2; D gene unclear. Germline V gene data show CDR1 as SGHNT and CDR2 as YENEEA. V was cut by 1 base and J by 1 base, with 4 bases left in between. The CDR3 is 14 amino acids. The CDR3 loop reads CASSLVLNTGELFF. The CDR3 region has the DNA TGTGCCAGCAGCTTAGTTCTGAACACCGGGGAGCTGTTTTTT.